This entry is about one T cell receptor (beta chain). The antigen remains undetermined. CDR1 is SGHVS, CDR2 FNYEAQ, per germline. The CDR3 consists of 13 residues. A second PCR of 7 to 11 cycles used a sample-barcoded 5' primer and a J-beta primer mix. TCRdb re-called the 5' RACE reads with MiXCR, one entry per CDR3 protein. The repertoire holds more than 1,400,000 distinct CDR3 sequences, roughly 40% seen once, with less than 8% in the top ten. This sample stems from a study of blood T cells in healthy people across ages. Overall study context: For every two T cells, template switching captured about one barcoded beta molecule.

Regarding the study as a whole: Age showed a roughly linear inverse relationship with TCR beta diversity per million T cells. Both higher diversity and more naive CD4+ cells marked long-lived donors when set against aged donors.

Sample: blood. The receptor's source is a woman younger than 35 in good health. This chain links TRBV7-6 with TRBJ2-1; either TRBD1 or TRBD2 may supply D (5 bases each). The DNA end is a closer match to TRBJ2-7, so the J assignment may be wrong. Written as DNA, the CDR3 is TGTGCCAGCAGCCCGGGACGGATCAATGAGCAGTACTTC. This gives the protein CASSPGRINEQYF.